Described below is a single T cell receptor beta chain sequence and its context. Antigen specificity is unknown. The sample is drawn from a study of CD8+ T cells in alopecia areata. RNA, once extracted, was reverse transcribed into cDNA for use as the sequencing template. TCRdb's copy holds only in-frame clones and misses some; the assay was immunoSEQ multiplex PCR. The table has 250,000 or so clones, 67% seen once. CDR3 size: 14 residues. CDR1 and CDR2 from the germline V gene are SNHLY and FYNNEI. Trimming at V came to 6 bases and at J to 7 bases, leaving 6 bases not matched to a gene. Study outcomes and limitations: Scalp samples also yield sequences from resident alphabeta T cells of normal skin. Greater clonality was observed in lesional scalp samples, especially alopecia totalis/universalis, versus normal scalp.

The receptor was isolated from a human donor with alopecia areata. The chain combines TRBV2 with TRBJ1-6, with 7 bases aligning to TRBD1. This sample comprised CD4+ T cells sorted from blood, obtained at week 0. CDR3 in amino acids: CASSSTGLNSPLHF. The CDR3 nucleotides are TGTGCCAGCAGCTCGACAGGGCTGAATTCACCCCTCCACTTT. Filled out from reference TRBV2 and TRBJ1-6, the complete variable domain reads EPEVTQTPSHQVTQMGQEVILRCVPISNHLYFYWYRQILGQKVEFLVSFYNNEISEKSEIFDDQFSVERPDGSNFTLKIRSTKLEDSAMYFCASSSTGLNSPLHFGNGTRLTVT.